This record looks at one TCR beta chain sequence and its context. Which antigen it targets is not known. Qualities for individual bases were not recorded, and no much larger clone is one base off. Library preparation used the immunoSEQ multiplex PCR assay. TCRdb provides this immuneACCESS table in a form limited to in-frame rearrangements. Some clones are lacking; in checked studies, under half of them reflect an unresolved V gene, and why the rest are absent is not known. This sample is represented by about 73,000 clones; approximately 92% of them were singletons. Less than 3.5% of the sample rests with the top ten. CDR1 MGHDK and CDR2 SYGVNS were looked up in the germline V gene. Compared with germline, V lacks 4 bases and J lacks 0 bases; bases without a gene match: 5. Spanning cysteine to phenylalanine, the CDR3 consists of 15 amino acids. The read is trimmed to its CDR3 DNA, 45 bases read in frame from base 1.

This specimen belongs to a study of T cell changes during pregnancy in multiple sclerosis (dated by TCRdb to the late 2010s). Broadly, across the study: In women with multiple sclerosis, the researchers looked at how the T cell repertoire shifted as pregnancy progressed.

In this chain, TRBV25-1 is recombined with TRBJ1-2; 7 middle bases align to TRBD1. This TCR was recovered from a female donor in good health, enrolled as a control in a pregnancy study. Sequencing used peripheral blood, obtained in the third trimester of pregnancy. CDR3 loop: CASSGPGQSNYGYTF. Read as DNA, the sequence is TGTGCCAGCAGTGGACCGGGACAGTCTAACTATGGCTACACCTTC.